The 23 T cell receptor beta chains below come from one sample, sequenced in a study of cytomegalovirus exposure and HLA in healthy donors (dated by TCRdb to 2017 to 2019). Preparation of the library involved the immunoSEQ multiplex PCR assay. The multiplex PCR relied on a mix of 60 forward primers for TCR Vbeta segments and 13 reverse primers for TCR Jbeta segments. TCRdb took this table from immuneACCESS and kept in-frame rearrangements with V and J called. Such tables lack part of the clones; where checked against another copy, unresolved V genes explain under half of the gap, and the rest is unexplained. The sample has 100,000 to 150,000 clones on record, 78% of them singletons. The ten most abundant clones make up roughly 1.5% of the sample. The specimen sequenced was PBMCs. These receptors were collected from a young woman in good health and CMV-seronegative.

Here the CDR3 DNA reads TGTGCCAGCAGCCAAAGTACGGGAGGTTCCTACAATGAGCAGTTCTTC. It codes for CASSQSTGGSYNEQFF. The chain recombines TRBV4-2 with TRBJ2-1, with 7 bases aligning to TRBD2. This CDR3 has 16 residues. J was trimmed by 1 base and V by 2 bases; bases with no gene match: 5. Germline V CDR1 and CDR2: LGHNA, YNFKEQ.

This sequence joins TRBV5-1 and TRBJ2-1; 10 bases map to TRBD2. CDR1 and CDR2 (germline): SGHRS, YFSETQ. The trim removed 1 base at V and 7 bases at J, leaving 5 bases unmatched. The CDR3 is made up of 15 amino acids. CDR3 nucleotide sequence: TGCGCCAGCAGCTTGCCGGGACTAGCGAAGAATGAGCAGTTCTTC. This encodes CASSLPGLAKNEQFF.

CDR3 sequence: CASSPGGSLANYGYTF. CDR3 nucleotide sequence: TGCGCCAGCAGCCCGGGGGGGAGTTTAGCTAACTATGGCTACACCTTC. The chain is built from TRBV4-1 and TRBJ1-2, with a tentative D call TRBD1 (5 bases). The germline CDR1 and CDR2 sequences are MGHRA and YSYEKL. Between the trimmed V and J ends, which lost 4 bases and 0 bases, there was a span of 15 bases. The CDR3 extends over 16 amino acids.

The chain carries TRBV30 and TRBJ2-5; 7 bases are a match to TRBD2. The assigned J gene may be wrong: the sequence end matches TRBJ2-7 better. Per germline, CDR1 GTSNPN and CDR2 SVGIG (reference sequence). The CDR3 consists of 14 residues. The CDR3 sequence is CAWSVPGLAYEQYF. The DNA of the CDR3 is TGTGCCTGGAGTGTACCCGGACTAGCCTACGAGCAGTACTTC.

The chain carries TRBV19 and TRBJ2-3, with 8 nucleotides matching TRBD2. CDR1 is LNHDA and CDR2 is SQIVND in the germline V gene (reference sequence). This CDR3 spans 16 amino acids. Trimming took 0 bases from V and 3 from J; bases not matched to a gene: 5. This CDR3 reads CASSIEARGATDTQYF. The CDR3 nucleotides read TGTGCCAGTAGTATAGAGGCGCGGGGGGCAACAGATACGCAGTATTTT.

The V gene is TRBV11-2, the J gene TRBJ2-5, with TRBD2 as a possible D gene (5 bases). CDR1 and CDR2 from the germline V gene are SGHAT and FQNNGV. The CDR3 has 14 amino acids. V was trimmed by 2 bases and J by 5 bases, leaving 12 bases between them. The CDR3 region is CASSLSWESETQYF. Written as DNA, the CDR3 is TGTGCCAGCAGCTTAAGCTGGGAGTCCGAGACCCAGTACTTC.

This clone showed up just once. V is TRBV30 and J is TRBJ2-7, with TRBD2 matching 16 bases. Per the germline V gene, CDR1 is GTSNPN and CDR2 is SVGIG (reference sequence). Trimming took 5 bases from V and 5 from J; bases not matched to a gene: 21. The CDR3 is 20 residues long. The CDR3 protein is CAWYVSGEPGLAGGEDEQYF. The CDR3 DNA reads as TGTGCCTGGTACGTTTCCGGGGAGCCGGGACTAGCGGGAGGGGAAGACGAGCAGTACTTC.

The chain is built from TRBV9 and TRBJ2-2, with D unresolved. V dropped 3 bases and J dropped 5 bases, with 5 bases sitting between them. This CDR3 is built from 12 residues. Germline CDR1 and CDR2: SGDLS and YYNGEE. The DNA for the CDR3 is TGTGCCAGCAGCGGTCAAACCGGGGAGCTGTTTTTT. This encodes CASSGQTGELFF. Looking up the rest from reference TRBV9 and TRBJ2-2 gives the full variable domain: DSGVTQTPKHLITATGQRVTLRCSPRSGDLSVYWYQQSLDQGLQFLIQYYNGEERAKGNILERFSAQQFPDLHSELNLSSLELGDSALYFCASSGQTGELFFGEGSRLTVL.

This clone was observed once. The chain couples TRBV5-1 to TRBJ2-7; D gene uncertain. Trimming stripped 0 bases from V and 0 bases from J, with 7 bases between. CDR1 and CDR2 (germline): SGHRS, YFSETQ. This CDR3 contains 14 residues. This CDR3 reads CASSLGRSSYEQYF. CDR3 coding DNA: TGCGCCAGCAGCTTGGGCAGAAGCTCCTACGAGCAGTACTTC.

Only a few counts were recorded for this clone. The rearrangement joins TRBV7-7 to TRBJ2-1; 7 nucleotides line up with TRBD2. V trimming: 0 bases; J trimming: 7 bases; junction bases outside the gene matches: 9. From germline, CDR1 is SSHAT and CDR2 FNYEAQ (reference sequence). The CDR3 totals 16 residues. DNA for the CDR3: TGTGCCAGCAGCTTAGCGCTGGCGGGAGAGAAGAATGAGCAGTTCTTC. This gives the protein CASSLALAGEKNEQFF.

The CDR3: CASSQDPADFVGATNEKLFF. The CDR3 DNA reads TGCGCCAGCAGCCAAGACCCGGCAGACTTTGTTGGTGCAACTAATGAAAAACTGTTTTTT. The chain links TRBV4-1 to TRBJ1-4; D is ambiguous. The V gene lost 0 bases and the J gene lost 0 bases, with 20 bases spanning the gap. This CDR3 is 20 amino acids long. The germline gives CDR1 MGHRA, CDR2 YSYEKL.

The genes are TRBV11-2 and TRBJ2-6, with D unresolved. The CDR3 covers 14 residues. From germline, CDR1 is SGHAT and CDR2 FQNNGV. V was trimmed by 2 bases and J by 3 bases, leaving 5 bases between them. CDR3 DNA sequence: TGTGCCAGCAGCTTACCAGATGGGGCCAACGTCCTGACTTTC. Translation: CASSLPDGANVLTF.

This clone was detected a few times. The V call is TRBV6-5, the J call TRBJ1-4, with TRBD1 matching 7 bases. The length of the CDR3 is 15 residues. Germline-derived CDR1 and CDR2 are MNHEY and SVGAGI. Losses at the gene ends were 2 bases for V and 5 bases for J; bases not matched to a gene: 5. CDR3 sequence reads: CASSYAGTENEKLFF. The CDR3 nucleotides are TGTGCCAGCAGTTACGCCGGGACAGAGAATGAAAAACTGTTTTTT.

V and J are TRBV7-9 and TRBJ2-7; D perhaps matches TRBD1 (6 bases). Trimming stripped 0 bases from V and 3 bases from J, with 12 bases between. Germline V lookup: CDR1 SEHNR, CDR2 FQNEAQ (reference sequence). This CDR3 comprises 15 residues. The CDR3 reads CASSLATGHHYEQYF. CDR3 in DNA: TGTGCCAGCAGCTTAGCGACGGGACACCACTACGAGCAGTACTTC.

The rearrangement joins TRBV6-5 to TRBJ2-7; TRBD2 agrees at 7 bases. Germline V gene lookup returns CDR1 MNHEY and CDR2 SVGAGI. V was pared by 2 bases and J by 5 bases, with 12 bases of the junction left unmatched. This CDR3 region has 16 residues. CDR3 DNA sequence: TGTGCCAGCAGTTACAATTGGGGCGGGGGAAGGAACGAGCAGTACTTC. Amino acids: CASSYNWGGGRNEQYF.

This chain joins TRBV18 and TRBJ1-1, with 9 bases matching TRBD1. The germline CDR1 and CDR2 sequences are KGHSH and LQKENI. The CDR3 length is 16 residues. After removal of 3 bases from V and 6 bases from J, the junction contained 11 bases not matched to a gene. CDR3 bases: TGTGCCAGCTCACCCCTCTTGGGACAGGGATCGGCTGAAGCTTTCTTT. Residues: CASSPLLGQGSAEAFF.

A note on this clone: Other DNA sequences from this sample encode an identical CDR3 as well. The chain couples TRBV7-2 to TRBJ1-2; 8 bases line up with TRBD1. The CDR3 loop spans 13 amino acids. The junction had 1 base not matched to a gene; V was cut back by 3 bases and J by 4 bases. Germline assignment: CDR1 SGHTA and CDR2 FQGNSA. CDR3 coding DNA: TGTGCCAGCAGCTTGGGGACAGGCTATGGCTACACCTTC. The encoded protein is CASSLGTGYGYTF. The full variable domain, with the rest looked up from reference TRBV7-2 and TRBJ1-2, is GAGVSQSPSNKVTEKGKDVELRCDPISGHTALYWYRQSLGQGLEFLIYFQGNSAPDKSGLPSDRFSAERTGGSVSTLTIQRTQQEDSAVYLCASSLGTGYGYTFGSGTRLTVV.

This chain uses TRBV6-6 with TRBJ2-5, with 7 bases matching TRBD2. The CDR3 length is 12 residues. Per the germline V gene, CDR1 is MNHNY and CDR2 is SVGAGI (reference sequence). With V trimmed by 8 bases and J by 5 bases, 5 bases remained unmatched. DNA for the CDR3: TGTGCCAGCGGGGAGGGCCCTGAGACCCAGTACTTC. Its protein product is CASGEGPETQYF.

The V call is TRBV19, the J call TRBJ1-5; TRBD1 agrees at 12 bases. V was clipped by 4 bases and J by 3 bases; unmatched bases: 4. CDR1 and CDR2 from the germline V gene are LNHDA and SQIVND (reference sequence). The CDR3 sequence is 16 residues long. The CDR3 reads CASSRDRGQVNQPQHF. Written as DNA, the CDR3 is TGTGCCAGTAGTAGGGACAGGGGGCAGGTCAATCAGCCCCAGCATTTT. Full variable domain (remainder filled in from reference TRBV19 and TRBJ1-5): DGGITQSPKYLFRKEGQNVTLSCEQNLNHDAMYWYRQDPGQGLRLIYYSQIVNDFQKGDIAEGYSVSREKKESFPLTVTSAQKNPTAFYLCASSRDRGQVNQPQHFGDGTRLSIL.

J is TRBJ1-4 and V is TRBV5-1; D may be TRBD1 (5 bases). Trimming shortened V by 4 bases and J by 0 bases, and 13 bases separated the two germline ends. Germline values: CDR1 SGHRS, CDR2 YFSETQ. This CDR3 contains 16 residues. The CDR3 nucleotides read TGCGCCAGCAGCGTGGCGGGGGAGACAACTAATGAAAAACTGTTTTTT. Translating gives CASSVAGETTNEKLFF.

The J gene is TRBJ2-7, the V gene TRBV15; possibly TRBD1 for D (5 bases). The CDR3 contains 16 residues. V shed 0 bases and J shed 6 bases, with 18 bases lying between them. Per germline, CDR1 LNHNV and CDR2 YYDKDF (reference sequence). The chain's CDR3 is CATSRDQSSGAGEQYF. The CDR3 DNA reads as TGTGCCACCAGCAGAGATCAAAGTTCTGGGGCTGGCGAGCAGTACTTC.

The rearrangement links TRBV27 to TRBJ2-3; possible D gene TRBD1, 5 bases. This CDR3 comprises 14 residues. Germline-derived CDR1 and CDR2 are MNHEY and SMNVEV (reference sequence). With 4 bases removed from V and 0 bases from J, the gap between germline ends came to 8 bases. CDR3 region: CASSWTLSTDTQYF. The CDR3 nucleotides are TGTGCCAGCAGTTGGACACTTAGCACAGATACGCAGTATTTT.

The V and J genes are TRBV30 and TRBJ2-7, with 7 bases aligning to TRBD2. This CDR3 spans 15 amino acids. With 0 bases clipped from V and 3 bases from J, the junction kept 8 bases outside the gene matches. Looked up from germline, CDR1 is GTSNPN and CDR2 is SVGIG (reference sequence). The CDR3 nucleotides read TGTGCCTGGAGTGTTCATGGGGGGGGTCTCTACGAGCAGTACTTC. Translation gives CAWSVHGGGLYEQYF.